The rows below give T cell receptor beta chains drawn from one sample of a study of T cell responses to AZD1222 COVID-19 vaccine. The protocol was immunoSEQ multiplex PCR, while the TCRdb copy is restricted to in-frame clones and leaves out a portion. The table lists approximately 100,000 clones, around 90% of them singletons, with more than 4.5% in the top ten. The source was peripheral blood, collected on day 0 of AZD1222 vaccination. The origin of the receptors is an adult in good health. Each CDR3 is given with its conserved first and last residue. A D gene is named only where the DNA matches it firmly. Rows give clone size only sometimes, using once, few, many, or a class for an expanded clone.

v_gene: TRBV9
abundance: NA
d_gene: TRBD1
j_gene: TRBJ2-3
CDR3nt: TGTGCCAGCAGCGCCGGCGGTGGGACAGGGGACTCAGATACGCAGTATTTT
CDR3aa: CASSAGGGTGDSDTQYF

v_gene: TRBV21-1
abundance: NA
d_gene: NA
j_gene: TRBJ2-6
CDR3nt: TGTGCCAGCAGCTTTCGACAGGGGCCACCCTCTGGGGCCAACGTCCTGACTTTC
CDR3aa: CASSFRQGPPSGANVLTF

v_gene: TRBV18
abundance: NA
d_gene: NA
j_gene: TRBJ2-3
CDR3nt: TGTGCCAGCTCACGAGCGGCAGACACAGATACGCAGTATTTT
CDR3aa: CASSRAADTDTQYF

v_gene: TRBV28
abundance: once
d_gene: TRBD2
j_gene: TRBJ2-7
CDR3nt: TGTGCCAGCAGTTTACCCCTAGCGGGAAAAAAGCAGTACTTC
CDR3aa: CASSLPLAGKKQYF

v_gene: TRBV27
abundance: NA
d_gene: NA
j_gene: TRBJ2-7
CDR3nt: TGTGCCAGCAGTTTATCAAGGCAGCGAACAACCCACCGATACGAGCAGTACTTC
CDR3aa: CASSLSRQRTTHRYEQYF

v_gene: TRBV6-5
abundance: NA
d_gene: NA
j_gene: TRBJ2-7
CDR3nt: TGTGCCAGCAGTTATATCGGCGGTTCTGAGCAGTACTTC
CDR3aa: CASSYIGGSEQYF

v_gene: TRBV28
abundance: NA
d_gene: TRBD1
j_gene: TRBJ2-7
CDR3nt: TGTGCCAGCAGCACGGCGGGGACAGGGGGGGAGCAGTACTTC
CDR3aa: CASSTAGTGGEQYF

v_gene: TRBV4-2
abundance: NA
d_gene: TRBD2
j_gene: TRBJ2-1
CDR3nt: TGTGCCAGCAGCCAAGACGGGAGCGGGGCCCGCAATGAGCAGTTCTTC
CDR3aa: CASSQDGSGARNEQFF

v_gene: TRBV7-3
abundance: NA
d_gene: NA
j_gene: TRBJ2-5
CDR3nt: TGTGCCAGCAGCTTAGGCGGTGTGGAGACCCAGTACTTC
CDR3aa: CASSLGGVETQYF

v_gene: TRBV7-9
abundance: NA
d_gene: NA
j_gene: TRBJ1-5
CDR3nt: TGTGCCAGCAGCTCGGGAGGGTATCAGCCCCAGCATTTT
CDR3aa: CASSSGGYQPQHF

v_gene: TRBV30
abundance: NA
d_gene: TRBD1
j_gene: TRBJ1-1
CDR3nt: TGTGCCTGGTCGAGAAACGCAAGACAGGGGGCCTTCTTGAACACTGAAGCTTTCTTT
CDR3aa: CAWSRNARQGAFLNTEAFF

v_gene: TRBV6-1
abundance: NA
d_gene: NA
j_gene: TRBJ2-7
CDR3nt: TGTGCCAGCAGTGAACCGTACGAGCAGTACTTC
CDR3aa: CASSEPYEQYF

v_gene: TRBV25-1
abundance: NA
d_gene: NA
j_gene: TRBJ1-3
CDR3nt: TGTGCCAGCAGCCAGGGAGTCTCTGGAAACACCATATATTTT
CDR3aa: CASSQGVSGNTIYF

v_gene: TRBV7-9
abundance: NA
d_gene: NA
j_gene: TRBJ1-3
CDR3nt: TGTGCCAGCAGCAAAGGGGTTTCGGGAAACACCATATATTTT
CDR3aa: CASSKGVSGNTIYF

v_gene: TRBV28
abundance: NA
d_gene: TRBD1
j_gene: TRBJ2-7
CDR3nt: TGTGCCAGCAGGCGACAGGGGAAAACCTACGAGCAGTACTTC
CDR3aa: CASRRQGKTYEQYF

v_gene: TRBV28
abundance: NA
d_gene: NA
j_gene: TRBJ2-7
CDR3nt: TGTGCCAGCAGTTTATCTACCTTCTCCTACGAGCAGTACTTC
CDR3aa: CASSLSTFSYEQYF

v_gene: TRBV2
abundance: NA
d_gene: TRBD2
j_gene: TRBJ2-3
CDR3nt: TGTGCCAGCACCCGCCTAGCGGGGACTAGCACAGATACGCAGTATTTT
CDR3aa: CASTRLAGTSTDTQYF

v_gene: TRBV29-1
abundance: NA
d_gene: NA
j_gene: TRBJ2-3
CDR3nt: TGCAGCGTTACGGGCGGAGGATACACAGATACGCAGTATTTT
CDR3aa: CSVTGGGYTDTQYF

v_gene: TRBV5-1
abundance: NA
d_gene: NA
j_gene: TRBJ1-1
CDR3nt: TGCGCCAGCAGCTTGCGGCAGGGAACCTCAGAAGCTTTCTTT
CDR3aa: CASSLRQGTSEAFF

v_gene: TRBV12-3/TRBV12-4
abundance: NA
d_gene: NA
j_gene: TRBJ2-7
CDR3nt: TGTGCCAGCAGTTTAGCGGTTTCCTACGAGCAGTACTTC
CDR3aa: CASSLAVSYEQYF